This T cell receptor beta chain was found in a study of blood T cell repertoires in COVID-19. Study details: Italy, Spain and the United States were the sources of the convalescent and acute COVID-19 samples. In each case, the material was cDNA or gDNA derived from T cells, B-cell-depleted T cells, or PBMCs.

V lost 5 bases to trimming and J lost 2 bases; unmatched junction nucleotides: 3. The length of the CDR3 is 13 residues. Germline loops: CDR1 LGHNA, CDR2 YSLEER. This clone appeared a few times. Authors' methods: Estimates of nucleated cell counts were drawn from the amplification of reference gene primers. The table came from immunoSEQ multiplex PCR; TCRdb's copy has only in-frame clones and leaves some out. From that table come the V and J calls and clone size; the DNA was used to work out D and trimming. The repertoire consists of tens of thousands of clones, with 77% occurring once and the leading ten covering about 14%.

This TCR derives from a man older than 75 with active or convalescent COVID-19. This rearrangement joins TRBV4-3 to TRBJ2-7; 7 nucleotides line up with TRBD1. Source material: peripheral blood. For the CDR3, the DNA is TGCGCCAGCAGCTATGGACAGGCCTACGAGCAGTACTTC. It codes for CASSYGQAYEQYF.